Listed below are T cell receptor beta chains from one sample, sequenced in a study of T cells in Graves' hyperthyroidism and ophthalmopathy. TCRdb ran MiXCR on the multiplex PCR reads and lists one entry per CDR3 protein. The sample lists around 600,000 distinct CDR3 sequences, over 40% occurring once. Sequenced input: peripheral blood or thyroid tissue (not recorded which). Receptors originate from an adult man with Graves' disease, either hyperthyroidism or ophthalmopathy (not recorded which). Both conserved end residues are part of each CDR3. The D gene is left open where the match is weak. Expanded clones are given a class, and other clones once, few, many or no size at all.

j_call: TRBJ2-2; v_call: TRBV7-9; d_call: TRBD1; clone_size: few; cdr3_nt: TGTGCCAGCAGACCCGAATGGACAGGGTCGGGCGGGGAGCTGTTTTTT; cdr3_aa: CASRPEWTGSGGELFF
j_call: TRBJ2-1; v_call: TRBV6-4; d_call: .; clone_size: .; cdr3_nt: TGTGCCAGCAGTGACGACAGCTCCTACAATGAGCAGTTCTTC; cdr3_aa: CASSDDSSYNEQFF
j_call: TRBJ1-1; v_call: TRBV29-1; d_call: TRBD1; clone_size: .; cdr3_nt: TGCAGCTTTCGGACAGGTCAGGGGACTGAAGCTTTCTTT; cdr3_aa: CSFRTGQGTEAFF
j_call: TRBJ2-7; v_call: TRBV29-1; d_call: TRBD2; clone_size: many; cdr3_nt: TGCAGCGTTGCGGCTAGCGGGAGTCCCGAGCAGTACTTC; cdr3_aa: CSVAASGSPEQYF
j_call: TRBJ1-3; v_call: TRBV2; d_call: TRBD1; clone_size: many; cdr3_nt: TGTGCCAGCAGTTTTCCGACAGGGGAAAACACCATATATTTT; cdr3_aa: CASSFPTGENTIYF
j_call: TRBJ1-4; v_call: TRBV20-1; d_call: .; clone_size: many; cdr3_nt: TGCAGTGCGGGACTGAGGGAAAAACTGTTTTTT; cdr3_aa: CSAGLREKLFF
j_call: TRBJ1-2; v_call: TRBV7-9; d_call: .; clone_size: .; cdr3_nt: TGTGCCAGCAGTGAACCGGGACGGCAGTATGGCTACACCTTC; cdr3_aa: CASSEPGRQYGYTF
j_call: TRBJ1-5; v_call: TRBV25-1; d_call: .; clone_size: many; cdr3_nt: TGTGCCAGCAGTGAATATCGGCTAGATCAGCCCCAGCATTTT; cdr3_aa: CASSEYRLDQPQHF
j_call: TRBJ1-5; v_call: TRBV20-1; d_call: .; clone_size: .; cdr3_nt: TGCAGTGCTGGTAGCGGGAGGGTCCAGCATTTT; cdr3_aa: CSAGSGRVQHF
j_call: TRBJ1-1; v_call: TRBV29-1; d_call: TRBD1; clone_size: .; cdr3_nt: TGCAGTTACCCCCCGACAGGGGAAGCTTTCTTT; cdr3_aa: CSYPPTGEAFF
j_call: TRBJ1-1; v_call: TRBV24-1; d_call: .; clone_size: .; cdr3_nt: TGTGCCACCAGCGGGACCGGGAACACTGAAGCTTTCTTT; cdr3_aa: CATSGTGNTEAFF
j_call: TRBJ1-5; v_call: TRBV7-9; d_call: .; clone_size: few; cdr3_nt: TGTGCCAGCAGCCAAGGAACGGGTCTTAGCAGCAATCAGCCCCAGCATTTT; cdr3_aa: CASSQGTGLSSNQPQHF
j_call: TRBJ1-3; v_call: TRBV7-9; d_call: .; clone_size: many; cdr3_nt: TGTGCCAGCAGCTTAGCCGGTCGTGCCCGGCAGGATTTT; cdr3_aa: CASSLAGRARQDF
j_call: TRBJ1-4; v_call: TRBV7-2; d_call: .; clone_size: few; cdr3_nt: TGTGCCAGCAGCCTACAGGGAGTTTCTAATGAAAAACTGTTTTTT; cdr3_aa: CASSLQGVSNEKLFF
j_call: TRBJ1-5; v_call: TRBV20-1; d_call: .; clone_size: few; cdr3_nt: TGCAGTGCTATGACGGGGCTTTCCAATCAGCCCCAGCATTTT; cdr3_aa: CSAMTGLSNQPQHF
j_call: TRBJ1-5; v_call: TRBV6-1; d_call: .; clone_size: few; cdr3_nt: TGTGCCAGCAGTGAATCATGGGGCGGGCAGCCCCAGCATTTT; cdr3_aa: CASSESWGGQPQHF
j_call: TRBJ1-4; v_call: TRBV25-1; d_call: TRBD1; clone_size: many; cdr3_nt: TGTGCCAGCAGCCCCGGGACAGGGCTAGTTGAAAAACTGTTTTTT; cdr3_aa: CASSPGTGLVEKLFF
j_call: TRBJ1-5; v_call: TRBV7-9; d_call: TRBD1; clone_size: .; cdr3_nt: TGTGCCAGCAGCCAAGGACAGGTGGACGGTCAGCCCCAGCATTTT; cdr3_aa: CASSQGQVDGQPQHF
j_call: TRBJ1-1; v_call: TRBV15; d_call: .; clone_size: .; cdr3_nt: TGTGCCACCAGCAACCAGCGGGGGGGCACTGAAGCTTTCTTT; cdr3_aa: CATSNQRGGTEAFF
j_call: TRBJ1-3; v_call: TRBV12-3/TRBV12-4; d_call: .; clone_size: .; cdr3_nt: TGTGCCAGCAGTTTGGGCAGTCCCTCTGGAAACACCATATATTTT; cdr3_aa: CASSLGSPSGNTIYF
j_call: TRBJ1-6; v_call: TRBV20-1; d_call: .; clone_size: few; cdr3_nt: TGCAGTGCTAGAGATCGGGGAATCTCCTATAATTCACCCCTCCACTTT; cdr3_aa: CSARDRGISYNSPLHF
j_call: TRBJ2-7; v_call: TRBV2; d_call: .; clone_size: many; cdr3_nt: TGTGCCAGTCAATCGGGTATATCCTACGAGCAGTACTTC; cdr3_aa: CASQSGISYEQYF
j_call: TRBJ1-2; v_call: TRBV7-2; d_call: TRBD1; clone_size: many; cdr3_nt: TGTGCCAGCACCTCGGACAGGGGTAGTGGCTACACCTTC; cdr3_aa: CASTSDRGSGYTF
j_call: TRBJ1-1; v_call: TRBV2; d_call: .; clone_size: .; cdr3_nt: TGTGCCACCTTGGGGGGAGAAGCTTTCTTT; cdr3_aa: CATLGGEAFF
j_call: TRBJ2-7; v_call: TRBV6-6; d_call: TRBD1; clone_size: .; cdr3_nt: TGTGCCAGCAGGGTCGGACAGGGGTCTTCCCAGTACTTC; cdr3_aa: CASRVGQGSSQYF
j_call: TRBJ2-7; v_call: TRBV15; d_call: TRBD2; clone_size: .; cdr3_nt: TGTGCCACCAGCCTTAACGGTGGGGCGGGAGGACCATTCTACGAGCAGTACTTC; cdr3_aa: CATSLNGGAGGPFYEQYF
j_call: TRBJ1-1; v_call: TRBV9; d_call: .; clone_size: .; cdr3_nt: TGTGCCAGCAGCGTTTTGGGGGGAAACACTGAAGCTTTCTTT; cdr3_aa: CASSVLGGNTEAFF
j_call: TRBJ1-2; v_call: TRBV7-8; d_call: .; clone_size: many; cdr3_nt: TGTGCCAGCTCAGGGGATGGCTACACCTTC; cdr3_aa: CASSGDGYTF
j_call: TRBJ1-1; v_call: TRBV7-9; d_call: .; clone_size: .; cdr3_nt: TGTGCCAGCAGTGGAACAGATAGAAAAGTGATCAACACTGAAGCTTTCTTT; cdr3_aa: CASSGTDRKVINTEAFF
j_call: TRBJ1-2; v_call: TRBV5-1; d_call: TRBD1; clone_size: few; cdr3_nt: TGCGCCAGCAGCCCAGGGGGCCTGAATGGCTACACCTTC; cdr3_aa: CASSPGGLNGYTF